This T cell receptor (beta chain) is from a study of blood T cells in healthy people across ages. This clonotype showed up just once. The target antigen is unknown. This CDR3 has 14 residues. Trimming took 0 bases from V and 11 from J; bases not matched to a gene: 12. The germline V gene has CDR1 DFQATT and CDR2 SNEGSKA (reference sequence). At least 6 micrograms of total RNA were extracted per sample. Through a sample-barcoded 5' primer and a J-beta primer mix, a second PCR was run for roughly 6 to 12 cycles. Carrying 12 random nucleotides, a template-switch adaptor labeled each individual cDNA molecule. TCRdb itself ran the 5' RACE reads through MiXCR, one entry per CDR3 protein. The sample records more than 800,000 distinct CDR3 sequences, more than 25% being singletons. Study-level results: Strongly correlated with naive T cell percentage was TCR beta diversity. Whereas aged donors had fewer naive CD4+ cells, long-lived donors had more of them and higher diversity.

V usage is TRBV20-1 and J usage is TRBJ1-1; 7 nucleotides line up with TRBD1. The source is a woman aged 80 or over in good health. Input material: blood. CDR3 residues: CSARDGGGRALAFF. CDR3 coding DNA: TGCAGTGCTAGAGATGGAGGGGGCCGGGCCTTGGCTTTCTTT.